This entry lists 27 T cell receptor beta chains sequenced from one sample in a study of blood T cell repertoires in COVID-19. Data came from immunoSEQ multiplex PCR; TCRdb stores just in-frame clones and leaves some out. This table has roughly 100,000 clones, around nine tenths appearing once. The sample comprised peripheral blood. These receptors all come from a man aged 45 to 65 with active or convalescent COVID-19.

This chain links TRBV12-3 or TRBV12-4 with TRBJ1-1, with TRBD1 matching over 7 bases. The CDR3 loop spans 12 amino acids. V lost 6 bases, J lost 7 bases, and 5 bases stayed unmatched. Written as DNA, the CDR3 is TGTGCCAGCAGCCGGGACAGCTATGAAGCTTTCTTT. Translating it yields CASSRDSYEAFF.

V is TRBV19 and J is TRBJ1-3, with TRBD1 as a possible D gene (5 bases). The CDR3 has 15 residues. The V end lost 3 bases, the J end lost 0 bases, and 9 bases lay between the germline ends. The V gene's germline CDR1 is LNHDA and CDR2 SQIVND (reference sequence). The CDR3 loop is CASSMEGTSGNTIYF. The CDR3 region has the DNA TGTGCCAGTAGTATGGAGGGGACCTCTGGAAACACCATATATTTT.

The rearrangement joins TRBV7-2 to TRBJ2-7; the D gene is possibly TRBD2 (6 bases). CDR3 length equals 14 residues. From germline, CDR1 is SGHTA and CDR2 FQGNSA. Trimming shortened V by 6 bases and J by 0 bases, and 12 bases separated the two germline ends. The CDR3 nucleotides are TGTGCCAGCAGTCCTCCGGGAGTCTCCTACGAGCAGTACTTC. It specifies CASSPPGVSYEQYF.

This clone came up once. The chain combines TRBV3-1 (or the pseudogene TRBV3-2) with TRBJ1-2; 7 nucleotides align to TRBD1. The length of the CDR3 is 14 residues. J was trimmed by 4 bases and V by 5 bases; bases with no gene match: 7. CDR1 and CDR2 from the germline V gene are LGHDT and YNNKEL (reference sequence). CDR3 in DNA: TGTGCCAGCAGCGAACCGGGACAGATCTATGGCTACACCTTC. This codes for CASSEPGQIYGYTF.

The chain uses TRBV28 and TRBJ1-2; TRBD1 agrees at 7 bases. The CDR3 has 13 amino acids. The germline V gene has CDR1 MDHEN and CDR2 SYDVKM. V gave up 5 bases and J gave up 1 base; unmatched junction bases: 1. The CDR3 region is CASSGTVNYGYTF. The CDR3 nucleotides are TGTGCCAGCAGTGGGACAGTTAACTATGGCTACACCTTC.

The chain recombines TRBV5-1 with TRBJ2-5; 9 bases align to TRBD2. The CDR3 sequence is 15 residues long. CDR1 is SGHRS and CDR2 is YFSETQ in the germline V gene. With V trimmed by 3 bases and J by 4 bases, 7 bases remained unmatched. CDR3 in amino acids: CASSSRGGQGETQYF. CDR3 DNA: TGCGCCAGCAGCTCGCGGGGGGGCCAGGGAGAGACCCAGTACTTC.

The chain links TRBV28 to TRBJ1-4, with TRBD1 matching 9 bases. This CDR3 is built from 14 residues. Germline V gene sequence: CDR1 MDHEN, CDR2 SYDVKM. The V and J ends lost 3 bases and 10 bases, in that order; junction bases with no gene match: 6. The CDR3 spells CASSFGQGRRKLFF. The CDR3 DNA is TGTGCCAGCAGTTTCGGACAGGGGCGCCGAAAACTGTTTTTT.

The rearrangement uses TRBV7-2 and TRBJ1-5; possibly TRBD1 for D (6 bases). The CDR3 has 14 residues. Germline V gene sequence: CDR1 SGHTA, CDR2 FQGNSA. V lost 6 bases and J 4 bases, leaving 13 bases between the germline ends. For the CDR3, the DNA is TGTGCCAGCAGTCGAAATAGGGGGAATCAGCCCCAGCATTTT. Translated: CASSRNRGNQPQHF.

The rearrangement links TRBV11-2 to TRBJ2-3, with 7 bases matching TRBD2. CDR1 SGHAT and CDR2 FQNNGV come from the germline V gene. The CDR3 runs to 15 residues. J was trimmed by 1 base and V by 1 base; bases with no gene match: 2. The DNA of the CDR3 is TGTGCCAGCAGCTTAGGGGCGGGGGGCACAGATACGCAGTATTTT. This sequence encodes CASSLGAGGTDTQYF.

This clone has a single count. The chain joins TRBV7-8 to TRBJ1-3, with TRBD1 identical over 7 bases. Trimming removed 1 base from V and 0 bases from J; junction bases left unmatched: 3. The CDR3 loop spans 16 amino acids. The V gene's germline CDR1 is SGHVS and CDR2 FQNEAQ. The CDR3 region is CASSLGTGASGNTIYF. For the CDR3, the DNA is TGTGCCAGCAGCTTAGGAACAGGGGCCTCTGGAAACACCATATATTTT.

This sequence joins TRBV2 and TRBJ2-3, with 9 positions matching TRBD1. CDR3 length: 15 amino acids. V shed 10 bases and J 4 bases; nucleotides not matched to a gene: 12. Germline V gene sequence: CDR1 SNHLY, CDR2 FYNNEI. The DNA of the CDR3 is TGTGCCAACAAAATGGACAGGGGATTCTCAGATACGCAGTATTTT. Residues: CANKMDRGFSDTQYF.

V is TRBV15 and J is TRBJ1-4; a weak D match, TRBD1 (5 bases). The CDR3 is 15 residues long. Germline V gene data show CDR1 as LNHNV and CDR2 as YYDKDF (reference sequence). V shed 0 bases and J shed 8 bases, with 13 bases lying between them. The CDR3 here is CATSRDLGEGEKLFF. CDR3 sequence (DNA): TGTGCCACCAGCAGAGATTTAGGGGAGGGCGAAAAACTGTTTTTT.

The rearrangement joins TRBV4-1 to TRBJ1-4; perhaps TRBD1 as D (5 bases). There are 15 residues in the CDR3. Germline V gene data show CDR1 as MGHRA and CDR2 as YSYEKL. V was clipped by 2 bases and J by 6 bases, with 13 bases between them. The CDR3 DNA is TGCGCCAGCAGCCAAAGGACACTCAAGGATGAAAAACTGTTTTTT. It is translated as CASSQRTLKDEKLFF.

V and J are TRBV10-2 and TRBJ2-2; 10 nucleotides match TRBD2. Trimming at V came to 4 bases and at J to 5 bases, leaving 4 bases not matched to a gene. Germline V gene lookup returns CDR1 WSHSY and CDR2 SAAADI. The CDR3 has 15 amino acids. In DNA form, the CDR3 reads TGCGCCAGCAGTGTAAGCGGGGGGGGAACCGGGGAGCTGTTTTTT. Translated, it gives CASSVSGGGTGELFF.

The chain is built from TRBV7-2 and TRBJ2-3; tentative D call: TRBD2 (6 bases). V shed 5 bases and J shed 2 bases, with 11 bases lying between them. The V gene's germline CDR1 is SGHTA and CDR2 FQGNSA. CDR3 length equals 14 residues. CDR3 sequence reads: CASSEGTHTDTQYF. CDR3 DNA: TGTGCCAGCAGCGAAGGGACTCACACAGATACGCAGTATTTT.

The genes are TRBV4-3 and TRBJ1-4; 10 bases align to TRBD1. This CDR3 comprises 16 residues. Trimming cost V 4 bases and J 0 bases; bases outside gene matches: 2. Germline CDR1 LGHNA, CDR2 YSLEER. CDR3 residues: CASSLGQGATNEKLFF. The CDR3 coding sequence is TGCGCCAGCAGCCTCGGACAGGGGGCAACTAATGAAAAACTGTTTTTT.

This chain joins TRBV28 and TRBJ2-6; possibly TRBD1 for D (5 bases). This CDR3 is 16 amino acids long. V was pared by 8 bases and J by 0 bases, with 14 bases between. Germline CDR1 is MDHEN and CDR2 is SYDVKM. CDR3 sequence (DNA): TGTGCCAGCCTCCCCCCCCAGGGCTCTGGGGCCAACGTCCTGACTTTC. This encodes CASLPPQGSGANVLTF.

The V and J genes are TRBV5-1 and TRBJ2-3; no definite D call. Trimming took off 0 bases at V and 2 bases at J, with 7 bases between the two ends. This CDR3 comprises 14 residues. The germline gives CDR1 SGHRS, CDR2 YFSETQ. The CDR3 DNA follows: TGCGCCAGCAGCTTGGGTAAACTCACAGATACGCAGTATTTT. Protein sequence: CASSLGKLTDTQYF.

This clone was seen only a few times. The chain employs TRBV7-2 and TRBJ2-1; 7 nucleotides match TRBD1. Looked up from germline, CDR1 is SGHTA and CDR2 is FQGNSA. The CDR3 loop spans 16 amino acids. V lost 2 bases to trimming and J lost 1 base; unmatched junction nucleotides: 5. CDR3 sequence reads: CASSLWGTESYNEQFF. DNA of the CDR3: TGTGCCAGCAGCTTATGGGGGACAGAATCCTACAATGAGCAGTTCTTC.

The chain employs TRBV5-1 and TRBJ2-1; D is perhaps TRBD2 (7 bases). With 7 bases removed from V and 7 bases from J, the gap between germline ends came to 15 bases. Germline loops: CDR1 SGHRS, CDR2 YFSETQ. The length of the CDR3 is 13 residues. For the CDR3, the DNA is TGCGCCAGCCGACGGGGGGCGGTAAATGAGCAGTTCTTC. It specifies CASRRGAVNEQFF.

This clone was picked up a small number of times. This chain joins TRBV5-1 and TRBJ1-2; no definite D call. The germline CDR1 and CDR2 sequences are SGHRS and YFSETQ. This CDR3 spans 13 amino acids. The V end lost 1 base, the J end lost 7 bases, and 11 bases lay between the germline ends. CDR3 sequence: CASSLNTEPGYTF. DNA for the CDR3: TGCGCCAGCAGCTTGAATACAGAACCTGGCTACACCTTC.

CDR3 protein: CASSPPATVQGYTF. The CDR3, as DNA: TGTGCCAGCTCACCACCGGCGACAGTTCAGGGCTACACCTTC. J is TRBJ1-2 and V is TRBV18; TRBD1 is a possible D gene (5 bases). The length of the CDR3 is 14 residues. Trimming cost V 0 bases and J 8 bases, with 13 bases left between them. Germline CDR1 and CDR2: KGHSH and LQKENI.

This chain links TRBV5-1 with TRBJ2-1; 10 bases align to TRBD1. From germline, CDR1 is SGHRS and CDR2 YFSETQ. V lost 4 bases and J lost 8; bases outside the gene matches: 12. CDR3 length equals 16 residues. The CDR3 is CASSLRGTGAEDEQFF. The CDR3 DNA follows: TGCGCCAGCAGCCTCCGGGGGACAGGGGCAGAGGATGAGCAGTTCTTC.

The chain combines TRBV10-3 with TRBJ2-7, with 10 bases that match TRBD2. The V segment lost 4 bases and the J segment 7 bases; nucleotides outside the gene matches: 13. CDR1 and CDR2 (germline): ENHRY, SYGVKD. This CDR3 is built from 16 residues. CDR3 residues: CAISALSGGSSGEQYF. In DNA, the CDR3 is TGTGCCATCAGTGCTCTTAGCGGGGGGTCCTCTGGGGAGCAGTACTTC.

The count of this clone is one. This rearrangement joins TRBV19 to TRBJ2-3; 7 nucleotides agree with TRBD1. CDR3 length: 14 amino acids. Germline V gene data show CDR1 as LNHDA and CDR2 as SQIVND (reference sequence). The junction had 7 bases not matched to a gene; V was cut back by 5 bases and J by 5 bases. As DNA, the CDR3 is TGTGCCAGTAGTCCGTCGGACAGGAGAGATACGCAGTATTTT. Translating it yields CASSPSDRRDTQYF.

The rearrangement uses TRBV7-8 and TRBJ2-7, with TRBD2 matching 7 bases. Germline V gives CDR1 SGHVS, CDR2 FQNEAQ. CDR3 length: 15 residues. Trimming took 5 bases from V and 2 from J; bases not matched to a gene: 9. CDR3: CASSPMGGGPYEQYF. The CDR3 DNA sequence: TGTGCCAGCAGCCCCATGGGGGGGGGACCCTACGAGCAGTACTTC.

The chain employs TRBV11-2 and TRBJ2-1; 7 bases map to TRBD2. From germline, CDR1 is SGHAT and CDR2 FQNNGV. CDR3 size: 14 residues. The V segment lost 6 bases and the J segment 5 bases; nucleotides outside the gene matches: 7. The CDR3 sequence is CASRGEGSHNEQFF. The CDR3 region has the DNA TGTGCCAGCAGAGGGGAGGGTTCCCACAATGAGCAGTTCTTC.